These 19 T cell receptor beta chains were all obtained from the same sample, sequenced in a study of cytomegalovirus exposure and HLA in healthy donors. With 60 Vbeta and 13 Jbeta primers, the PCR was carried out. TCRdb's copy holds only in-frame clones and misses some; the assay was immunoSEQ multiplex PCR. The data show 220,000 or so clones, more than 60% seen once. The sample was PBMCs. The receptor source for this set is a young woman in good health and CMV-seronegative.

V gene TRBV13 combines with J gene TRBJ2-7; 10 nucleotides line up with TRBD1. This CDR3 has 13 residues. The trim removed 5 bases at V and 3 bases at J, leaving 1 base unmatched. Germline V lookup: CDR1 PRHDT, CDR2 FYEKMQ (reference sequence). The CDR3 region is CASSRDRGYEQYF. CDR3 DNA sequence: TGTGCCAGCAGCCGGGACAGGGGCTACGAGCAGTACTTC.

As to this clone: One junction end disagrees with the germline gene, perhaps due to a read error. The rearrangement uses TRBV5-1 and TRBJ1-1; possible D gene TRBD1, 6 bases. Per germline, CDR1 SGHRS and CDR2 YFSETQ. The CDR3 has 13 residues. CDR3 amino acids: CASSLSGAAEAFF. Written as DNA, the CDR3 is TGTGCCAGCAGCTTATCAGGGGCGGCTGAAGCTTTCTTT.

The chain combines TRBV19 with TRBJ2-1; 11 nucleotides line up with TRBD2. V lost 4 bases to trimming and J lost 4 bases; unmatched junction nucleotides: 6. Germline CDR1 is LNHDA and CDR2 is SQIVND (reference sequence). This CDR3 has 16 amino acids. CDR3 DNA: TGTGCCAGTAGTAAGGGACTAGCGGATGGATACAATGAGCAGTTCTTC. Protein: CASSKGLADGYNEQFF.

This chain uses TRBV6-5 with TRBJ1-2, with TRBD1 identical over 7 bases. The CDR3 loop spans 15 amino acids. The V segment lost 5 bases and the J segment 0 bases; nucleotides outside the gene matches: 6. The germline gives CDR1 MNHEY, CDR2 SVGAGI. The CDR3 spells CASSQTDRTNYGYTF. CDR3 DNA sequence: TGTGCCAGCAGTCAGACGGACAGGACTAACTATGGCTACACCTTC.

The chain combines TRBV18 with TRBJ1-4, with 9 positions matching TRBD1. Germline values: CDR1 KGHSH, CDR2 LQKENI. After removal of 5 bases from V and 5 bases from J, the junction contained 6 bases not matched to a gene. CDR3 size: 15 residues. CDR3: CASSSRQGENEKLFF. For the CDR3, the DNA is TGTGCCAGCTCATCCAGACAGGGGGAAAATGAAAAACTGTTTTTT.

The CDR3 loop is CASSAYSGGPQETQYF. DNA of the CDR3: TGTGCCAGCAGCGCATATAGCGGGGGGCCTCAAGAGACCCAGTACTTC. The V call is TRBV9, the J call TRBJ2-5; 10 bases agree with TRBD2. CDR1 is SGDLS and CDR2 is YYNGEE in the germline V gene. This CDR3 is built from 16 residues. The V gene end was trimmed by 3 bases and the J gene end by 2 bases; junction bases not matched to a gene: 7. The whole variable domain, filled in from reference TRBV9 and TRBJ2-5, reads DSGVTQTPKHLITATGQRVTLRCSPRSGDLSVYWYQQSLDQGLQFLIQYYNGEERAKGNILERFSAQQFPDLHSELNLSSLELGDSALYFCASSAYSGGPQETQYFGPGTRLLVL.

The CDR3, as DNA: TGTGCCAGCAGTGAAGCGCTCGAGGGAGACTATGGCTACACCTTC. Translation gives CASSEALEGDYGYTF. The V call is TRBV2, the J call TRBJ1-2; D unresolved. Trimming stripped 0 bases from V and 3 bases from J, with 11 bases between. The germline V gene has CDR1 SNHLY and CDR2 FYNNEI. CDR3 size: 15 residues.

The CDR3 sequence: CSVVGSMNTEAFF. The CDR3 DNA sequence: TGCAGCGTTGTCGGGTCGATGAACACTGAAGCTTTCTTT. V usage is TRBV29-1 and J usage is TRBJ1-1, with no clear D. Germline CDR1 reads SQVTM; CDR2 reads ANQGSEA. V was shortened by 4 bases and J by 0 bases, with 9 bases between the two germline ends. The CDR3 has 13 amino acids.

V usage is TRBV6-5 and J usage is TRBJ2-5, with D perhaps TRBD1 (6 bases). V was pared by 11 bases and J by 1 base, with 11 bases between. The CDR3 runs 12 residues. CDR1 is MNHEY, CDR2 SVGAGI, per germline. The CDR3 loop reads CACSRGQETQYF. The CDR3 bases are TGTGCCTGCTCCAGGGGCCAAGAGACCCAGTACTTC.

CDR3 residues: CASSLVTGALGAFF. DNA for the CDR3: TGTGCCAGCAGCTTGGTAACAGGGGCTTTGGGAGCTTTCTTT. The chain couples TRBV7-8 to TRBJ1-1, with TRBD1 matching 7 bases. V dropped 3 bases and J dropped 10; count of bases not matched to a gene: 11. In germline, CDR1 is SGHVS, CDR2 FQNEAQ. CDR3 length equals 14 residues.

The chain carries TRBV7-8 and TRBJ2-2; 12 bases fit TRBD2. CDR1 is SGHVS and CDR2 is FQNEAQ in the germline V gene. V dropped 3 bases and J dropped 5; count of bases not matched to a gene: 1. This CDR3 spans 15 amino acids. The CDR3 DNA reads TGTGCCAGCAGCTTGACTAGCGGGAGAACCGGGGAGCTGTTTTTT. As protein: CASSLTSGRTGELFF.

J is TRBJ1-1 and V is TRBV7-3; D unclear. Germline CDR1 and CDR2: SGHTA and FQGTGA. This CDR3 is 13 amino acids long. Trimming shortened V by 5 bases and J by 1 base, and 8 bases separated the two germline ends. CDR3 in amino acids: CASSAQTNTEAFF. As DNA, the CDR3 is TGTGCCAGCAGCGCGCAAACGAACACTGAAGCTTTCTTT.

This clone was recorded once. V gene TRBV9 combines with J gene TRBJ2-1; 7 nucleotides align to TRBD1. V shed 4 bases and J 3 bases; nucleotides not matched to a gene: 7. CDR1 and CDR2 from the germline V gene are SGDLS and YYNGEE. This CDR3 has 15 residues. The CDR3 sequence is CASSQDQGVYNEQFF. The CDR3, as DNA: TGTGCCAGCAGCCAAGACCAGGGGGTCTACAATGAGCAGTTCTTC.

The chain couples TRBV10-3 to TRBJ1-2; D uncertain. CDR3 length: 15 residues. Germline V gene sequence: CDR1 ENHRY, CDR2 SYGVKD. V dropped 5 bases and J dropped 4 bases, with 17 bases sitting between them. For the CDR3, the DNA is TGTGCCATCAGTACCCCCCGCGAGTCGCTCTATGGCTACACCTTC. Translating it yields CAISTPRESLYGYTF.

V is TRBV5-1 and J is TRBJ2-1; perhaps TRBD2 as D (6 bases). The CDR3 length is 17 residues. The germline CDR1 and CDR2 sequences are SGHRS and YFSETQ. The V end lost 0 bases, the J end lost 4 bases, and 17 bases lay between the germline ends. The CDR3 nucleotides read TGCGCCAGCAGCTTGGCCCCCAGTCATGGGGGGTACAATGAGCAGTTCTTC. Translated: CASSLAPSHGGYNEQFF.

In regard to this clone: A clone one base away is much larger, so this may be a read error. The genes are TRBV7-9 and TRBJ1-1; perhaps TRBD1 as D (6 bases). Germline V gives CDR1 SEHNR, CDR2 FQNEAQ (reference sequence). The CDR3 has 13 amino acids. The CDR3 DNA reads as TGTTCCACCTTAAAGACAGGGAACACTGAAGCTTTCTTT. Translation: CSTLKTGNTEAFF.

This clone was picked up a small number of times. The CDR3 coding sequence is TGTGCCAGCTCTAGCGGGGTAACGGCCTACGAGCAGTACTTC. Its protein is CASSSGVTAYEQYF. This sequence joins TRBV6-1 and TRBJ2-7; 9 positions match TRBD2. Looked up from germline, CDR1 is MNHNS and CDR2 is SASEGT. The CDR3 contains 14 residues. V was pared by 8 bases and J by 2 bases, with 7 bases of the junction left unmatched.

Details on this clone: Sequence at one end of the junction differs from germline and may be a read error. The chain couples TRBV7-9 to TRBJ2-7; possible D gene TRBD1, 6 bases. Germline CDR1 reads SEHNR; CDR2 reads FQNEAQ (reference sequence). CDR3 length: 11 residues. CDR3 protein: CSSRGEVEQYF. The CDR3 DNA follows: TGTTCCAGCAGGGGAGAGGTCGAGCAGTACTTC.

The chain uses TRBV6-5 and TRBJ1-2; D is undetermined. V was pared by 5 bases and J by 6 bases, with 13 bases between. CDR1 is MNHEY, CDR2 SVGAGI, per germline. CDR3 length: 13 residues. The CDR3: CASSEVYGDGYTF. The CDR3 nucleotides read TGTGCCAGCAGTGAAGTGTACGGTGATGGCTACACCTTC.